This TCR beta chain was sequenced during a study of CD8 T cells in Susac syndrome. Reverse transcription used about 0.5 to 1 ug RNA and random hexamers. immunoSEQ multiplex PCR amplified TCR beta CDR3 across 54 Vbeta, 13 Jbeta. TCRdb called the immunoSEQ multiplex PCR reads again in MiXCR, with one record for every CDR3 protein. The sample shows roughly 190,000 distinct CDR3 sequences, roughly 95% of them seen only once. The healthy controls were matched to patients by age and sex. Germline V gene sequence: CDR1 DFQATT, CDR2 SNEGSKA (reference sequence). The CDR3 extends over 14 amino acids. Trimming took 3 bases from V and 1 from J, leaving 12 bases between them.

This rearrangement joins TRBV20-1 to TRBJ2-5; D perhaps matches TRBD1 (6 bases). Sequencing was carried out using CD4+ T cells from PBMCs. This TCR was recovered from a human donor in good health. The CDR3 is CSASRTELQETQYF. For the CDR3, the DNA is TGCAGTGCTAGTCGGACAGAACTCCAAGAGACCCAGTACTTC.